Each of the 12 T cell receptor beta chains below was sequenced from the same sample in a study of blood T cell repertoires in COVID-19. Measured with immunoSEQ multiplex PCR; TCRdb has only the in-frame clones, and not every one. The data show about 52,000 clones, about 84% seen once. Specimen: peripheral blood. These receptor sequences come from a woman older than 75 with acute or convalescent COVID-19.

This chain uses TRBV6-5 with TRBJ2-1; the match to TRBD2 covers 11 bases. In germline, CDR1 is MNHEY, CDR2 SVGAGI. Germline trimming cut 2 bases from V and 7 bases from J; bases unmatched to any gene: 7. The CDR3 totals 16 residues. The CDR3 reads CASSYGTSGSLNEQFF. DNA of the CDR3: TGTGCCAGCAGTTACGGCACTAGCGGGAGCCTAAATGAGCAGTTCTTC.

The rearrangement uses TRBV15 and TRBJ2-7, with TRBD1 identical over 9 bases. The CDR3 consists of 14 residues. V shed 4 bases and J 4 bases; nucleotides not matched to a gene: 5. Germline V gene data show CDR1 as LNHNV and CDR2 as YYDKDF (reference sequence). CDR3 sequence (DNA): TGTGCCACCAGCATGGGGACAGGGCTTTACGAGCAGTACTTC. Its protein product is CATSMGTGLYEQYF.

This chain joins TRBV2 and TRBJ2-1, with 7 bases lining up with TRBD2. Trimming took 3 bases from V and 5 from J; bases not matched to a gene: 7. The CDR3 covers 15 residues. CDR1 SNHLY and CDR2 FYNNEI come from the germline V gene. CDR3 bases: TGTGCCAGCAGTGAGTTAAAGCGGGGTGACAATGAGCAGTTCTTC. It encodes CASSELKRGDNEQFF.

The gene calls are TRBV7-2 and TRBJ2-7; D is possibly TRBD2 (6 bases). V was trimmed by 3 bases and J by 4 bases, leaving 13 bases between them. Germline V gene sequence: CDR1 SGHTA, CDR2 FQGNSA. CDR3 length: 14 residues. The DNA for the CDR3 is TGTGCCAGCAGCTTCGGCCCGGGAGATTACGAGCAGTACTTC. This codes for CASSFGPGDYEQYF.

The rearrangement links TRBV2 to TRBJ1-1; TRBD1 matches at 7 bases. Germline V gene data show CDR1 as SNHLY and CDR2 as FYNNEI. Trimming cost V 4 bases and J 4 bases; bases outside gene matches: 3. The CDR3 is 13 amino acids. CDR3 sequence reads: CASSATGFTEAFF. The CDR3 DNA reads TGTGCCAGCAGTGCGACAGGGTTCACTGAAGCTTTCTTT.

In DNA, the CDR3 is TGTGCCAGCAGTTACGAGGAGACCCAGTACTTC. It translates to CASSYEETQYF. The chain recombines TRBV3-1 (or the pseudogene TRBV3-2) with TRBJ2-5; D remains unclear. Per the germline V gene, CDR1 is LGHDT and CDR2 is YNNKEL (reference sequence). The CDR3 has 11 amino acids. The ends were cut back, 6 bases at V and 5 bases at J, with 7 bases in the middle.

The genes are TRBV9 and TRBJ1-2; D may be TRBD1 (5 bases). The germline gives CDR1 SGDLS, CDR2 YYNGEE. V lost 4 bases and J lost 1, with 8 bases in between. The CDR3 is made up of 13 amino acids. The CDR3 here is CASSLDSNYGYTF. CDR3 DNA sequence: TGTGCCAGCAGCCTCGACAGTAACTATGGCTACACCTTC.

The genes are TRBV7-8 and TRBJ1-1; D is unresolved. Germline CDR1 and CDR2: SGHVS and FQNEAQ. V was clipped by 5 bases and J by 0 bases, with 13 bases between them. This CDR3 is 15 amino acids long. The CDR3 sequence is CASSPGLSMNTEAFF. The CDR3 region has the DNA TGTGCCAGCAGCCCTGGACTGAGCATGAACACTGAAGCTTTCTTT.

The chain couples TRBV10-3 to TRBJ2-3, with D possibly TRBD1 on 6 matching bases. This CDR3 is built from 13 residues. The V end was cut by 8 bases, the J end by 5 bases, with 14 bases between. Per germline, CDR1 ENHRY and CDR2 SYGVKD. This CDR3 is CAISGQGQDTQYF. The CDR3 DNA follows: TGTGCCATCTCCGGGCAGGGACAAGATACGCAGTATTTT.

The V call is TRBV9, the J call TRBJ2-5, with a tentative D call TRBD2 (6 bases). Germline assignment: CDR1 SGDLS and CDR2 YYNGEE. The CDR3 extends over 16 amino acids. Trimming pared 0 bases from V and 4 bases from J, leaving 16 bases between. DNA for the CDR3: TGTGCCAGCAGCGTAGCCGCGGCGGGAAGTTTAGAGACCCAGTACTTC. Its protein product is CASSVAAAGSLETQYF.

The chain couples TRBV4-1 to TRBJ2-1; 9 bases fit TRBD2. With 6 bases clipped from V and 9 bases from J, the junction kept 12 bases outside the gene matches. CDR1 is MGHRA and CDR2 is YSYEKL in the germline V gene. The CDR3 is made up of 15 amino acids. CDR3 coding DNA: TGCGCCAGCAGACCCAGCGGGAGGAGCGTGAGTGAGCAGTTCTTC. Its translation is CASRPSGRSVSEQFF.

V is TRBV12-5 and J is TRBJ2-3, with D possibly TRBD2 on 5 matching bases. The ends were cut back, 3 bases at V and 4 bases at J, with 20 bases in the middle. CDR1 is LGHNT and CDR2 is FRNRAP in the germline V gene. CDR3 size: 17 residues. CDR3 coding DNA: TGTGCTAGTGGTTTCCCCCGGGGAACCAACGGTGCAGATACGCAGTATTTT. Amino acid sequence: CASGFPRGTNGADTQYF.